This record concerns one T cell receptor beta chain sequence. Its antigen is currently unknown. Assay: immunoSEQ multiplex PCR; the TCRdb copy retains only in-frame clones and omits some. The sample has 150,000 to 200,000 clones, just over 85% seen once. CDR3 length: 14 residues. Germline-derived CDR1 and CDR2 are MNHEY and SVGAGI. The V and J ends lost 4 bases and 7 bases respectively, with 14 bases between them. This entry is derived from a study of T cell responses to AZD1222 COVID-19 vaccine. Overall study results and limits: Only a handful of AZD1222 recipients, six or seven in all, had baseline seropositivity.

The chain is built from TRBV6-5 and TRBJ2-1; D might be TRBD2 (5 bases). Material: peripheral blood, obtained 28 days after the second AZD1222 dose. The receptor was derived from an adult who received the AZD1222 COVID-19 vaccine. In nucleotides, the CDR3 is TGTGCCAGCAGTTCGGACTCCCCGAGGAATGAGCAGTTCTTC. This gives the protein CASSSDSPRNEQFF.